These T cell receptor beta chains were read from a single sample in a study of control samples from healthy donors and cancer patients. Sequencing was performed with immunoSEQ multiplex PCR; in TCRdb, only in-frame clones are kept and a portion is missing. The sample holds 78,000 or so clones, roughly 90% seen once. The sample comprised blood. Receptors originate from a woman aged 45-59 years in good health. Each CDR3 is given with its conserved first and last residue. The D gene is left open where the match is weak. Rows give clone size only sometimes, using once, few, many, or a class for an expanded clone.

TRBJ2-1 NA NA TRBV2 CASSPEAGRIFF TGTGCCAGCAGTCCGGAGGCGGGAAGAATCTTCTTC
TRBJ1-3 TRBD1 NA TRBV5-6 CASSSQGAVGNTIYF TGTGCCAGCAGCAGTCAGGGGGCGGTCGGAAACACCATATATTTT
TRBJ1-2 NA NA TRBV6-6 CASLQLDYGYTF TGTGCCAGCCTACAACTGGACTATGGCTACACCTTC
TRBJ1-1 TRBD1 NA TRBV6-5 CASSYYAPGQGSEAFF TGTGCCAGCAGTTATTATGCACCGGGACAGGGCTCTGAAGCTTTCTTT
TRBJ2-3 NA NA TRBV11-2 CASSPEAGTDTQYF TGTGCCAGCAGTCCGGAGGCGGGCACAGATACGCAGTATTTT
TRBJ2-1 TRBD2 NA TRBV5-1 CASSLVAGGSYNEQFF TGCGCCAGCAGCTTGGTGGCGGGGGGGTCCTACAATGAGCAGTTCTTC
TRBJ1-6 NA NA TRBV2 CASSPGPGRSSYNSPLHF TGTGCCAGCAGTCCCGGACCCGGACGGAGCTCCTATAATTCACCCCTCCACTTT
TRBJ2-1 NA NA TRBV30 CAWRSGEAEQFF TGTGCCTGGAGGAGTGGGGAGGCTGAGCAGTTCTTC
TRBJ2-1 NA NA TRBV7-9 CASALPYNEQFF TGTGCCAGCGCCCTTCCCTACAATGAGCAGTTCTTC
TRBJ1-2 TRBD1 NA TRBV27 CASSLTRDRVDGYTF TGTGCCAGCAGCCTGACCAGGGACAGGGTGGATGGCTACACCTTC
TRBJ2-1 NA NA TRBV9 CASSLLEGRYNEQFF TGTGCCAGCAGCCTCCTCGAGGGCAGATACAATGAGCAGTTCTTC
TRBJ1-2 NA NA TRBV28 CASSQSTAVYGYTF TGTGCCAGCAGTCAATCGACAGCTGTCTATGGCTACACCTTC
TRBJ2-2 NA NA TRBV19 CASTVLRQANTGELFF TGTGCCAGTACAGTACTCAGACAAGCGAACACCGGGGAGCTGTTTTTT
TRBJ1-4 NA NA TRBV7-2 CASSLRRGEKLFF TGTGCCAGCAGCTTACGGAGGGGCGAAAAACTGTTTTTT
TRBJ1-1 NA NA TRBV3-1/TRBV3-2 CASSQVRDTEAFF TGTGCCAGCAGCCAAGTACGAGACACTGAAGCTTTCTTT
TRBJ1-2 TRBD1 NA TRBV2 CASSDSFAPGQGNYGYTF TGTGCCAGCAGCGACTCGTTCGCTCCGGGACAGGGGAACTATGGCTACACCTTC
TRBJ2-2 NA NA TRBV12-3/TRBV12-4 CASGDENTGELFF TGTGCCAGCGGGGATGAAAACACCGGGGAGCTGTTTTTT
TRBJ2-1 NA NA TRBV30 CAWSLSGASSYNEQFF TGTGCCTGGTCTTTATCGGGGGCTAGCTCCTACAATGAGCAGTTCTTC
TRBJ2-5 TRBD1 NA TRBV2 CASGVGTGGETQYF TGTGCCAGCGGGGTCGGGACAGGAGGAGAGACCCAGTACTTC
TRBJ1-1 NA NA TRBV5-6 CASSYRQTNTEAFF TGTGCCAGCAGCTACCGACAAACGAACACTGAAGCTTTCTTT
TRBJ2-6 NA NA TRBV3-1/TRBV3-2 CASSQGTTPGANVLTF TGTGCCAGCAGCCAAGGCACGACACCTGGGGCCAACGTCCTGACTTTC
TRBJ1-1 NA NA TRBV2 CASSASMDTEAFF TGTGCCAGCAGCGCTTCGATGGACACTGAAGCTTTCTTT
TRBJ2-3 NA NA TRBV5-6 CASSLVPRQATDTQYF TGTGCCAGCAGCTTGGTTCCCCGCCAAGCCACAGATACGCAGTATTTT
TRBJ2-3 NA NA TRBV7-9 CASSQGGITDTQYF TGTGCCAGCAGTCAGGGGGGGATCACAGATACGCAGTATTTT
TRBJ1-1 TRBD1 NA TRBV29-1 CSGRTGATEAFF TGCAGCGGGAGGACAGGGGCCACTGAAGCTTTCTTT
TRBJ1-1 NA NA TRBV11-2 CAAGAGAFF TGTGCCGCCGGCGCGGGGGCTTTCTTT
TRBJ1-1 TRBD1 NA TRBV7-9 CVSSRRDSNTEAFF TGTGTCAGCAGCCGCCGGGACAGCAACACTGAAGCTTTCTTT
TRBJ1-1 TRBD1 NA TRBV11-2 CASSKGQGYTEAFF TGTGCCAGCAGTAAGGGACAGGGGTACACTGAAGCTTTCTTT
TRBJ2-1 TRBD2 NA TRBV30 CAWTTSGPYNEQFF TGTGCCTGGACAACTAGCGGACCCTACAATGAGCAGTTCTTC
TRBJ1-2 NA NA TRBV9 CASSDSGFGYTF TGTGCCAGCAGCGACTCAGGGTTTGGCTACACCTTC
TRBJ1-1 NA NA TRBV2 CASLEFFMNTEAFF TGTGCCAGCCTGGAGTTTTTCATGAACACTGAAGCTTTCTTT
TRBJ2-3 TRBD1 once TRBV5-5 CASSLGTGGSDTQYF TGTGCCAGCAGCCTGGGGACAGGGGGCTCAGATACGCAGTATTTT
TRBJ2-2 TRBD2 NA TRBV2 CASSAGAGELFF TGTGCCAGCAGCGCGGGGGCCGGGGAGCTGTTTTTT
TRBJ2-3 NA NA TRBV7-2 CASRSDTQYF TGTGCCAGCAGGTCAGATACGCAGTATTTT
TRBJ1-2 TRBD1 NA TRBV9 CASSARTGTAGYTF TGTGCCAGCAGCGCCCGTACCGGGACAGCTGGCTACACCTTC
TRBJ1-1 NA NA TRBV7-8 CASSLVRQGWSMNTEAFF TGTGCCAGCAGCTTAGTTCGCCAGGGCTGGAGTATGAACACTGAAGCTTTCTTT
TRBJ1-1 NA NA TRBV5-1 CASSLVLGSGEAFF TGCGCCAGCAGCTTGGTATTGGGGAGCGGTGAAGCTTTCTTT
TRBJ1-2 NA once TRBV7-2 CASSLGSGADWGYTF TGTGCCAGCAGCTTAGGGTCAGGGGCGGACTGGGGCTACACCTTC
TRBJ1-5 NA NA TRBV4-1 CASSQVVDYSNQPQHF TGCGCCAGCAGCCAAGTCGTGGACTATAGCAATCAGCCCCAGCATTTT
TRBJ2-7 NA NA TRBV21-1 CASSLTESGVAYEQYF TGTGCCAGCAGCCTGACGGAAAGCGGGGTTGCCTACGAGCAGTACTTC
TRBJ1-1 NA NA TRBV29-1 CSVETTEAFF TGCAGCGTTGAAACTACTGAAGCTTTCTTT
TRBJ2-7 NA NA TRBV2 CASKGSDLSSYEQYF TGTGCCAGCAAGGGTTCGGATTTATCGTCCTACGAGCAGTACTTC
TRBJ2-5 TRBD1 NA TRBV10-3 CAISEQGETQYF TGTGCCATCAGTGAACAGGGGGAGACCCAGTACTTC
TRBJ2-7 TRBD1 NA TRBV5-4 CASSYQGVTYEQYF TGTGCCAGCAGCTACCAGGGGGTAACCTACGAGCAGTACTTC
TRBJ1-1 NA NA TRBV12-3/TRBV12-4 CASSLRNTEAFF TGTGCCAGCAGTTTAAGGAATACTGAAGCTTTCTTT
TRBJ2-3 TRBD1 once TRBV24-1 CATSDTGGNTDTQYF TGTGCCACCAGTGATACAGGGGGGAACACAGATACGCAGTATTTT
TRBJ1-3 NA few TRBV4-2 CASTFQVSGNTIYF TGTGCCAGCACCTTTCAGGTCTCTGGAAACACCATATATTTT
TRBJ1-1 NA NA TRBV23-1 CASSHSEAFF TGCGCCAGCAGTCACTCTGAAGCTTTCTTT
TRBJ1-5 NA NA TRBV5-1 CATRERRRGAWHQPQHF TGCGCCACCCGCGAGAGGAGGAGGGGCGCATGGCATCAGCCCCAGCATTTT
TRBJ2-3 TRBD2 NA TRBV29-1 CSVGTSGGVRDTQYF TGCAGCGTCGGAACTAGCGGGGGGGTGAGAGATACGCAGTATTTT
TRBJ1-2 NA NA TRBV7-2 CASSPDPSSGSGYTF TGTGCCAGCAGCCCAGACCCATCGTCCGGATCTGGCTACACCTTC
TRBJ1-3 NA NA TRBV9 CASSVGPGAGNTIYF TGTGCCAGCAGCGTAGGGCCCGGGGCTGGAAACACCATATATTTT
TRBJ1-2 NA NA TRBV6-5 CASRGSGGGYTF TGTGCCAGCAGAGGGTCGGGGGGTGGCTACACCTTC